Shown below are 10 T cell receptor beta chains from a single sample sequenced in a study of CD8+CD57+ T cells in acquired aplastic anemia. Both TCR beta VDJ combination and CDR3 sequence profiling were carried out. Genomic DNA was the template for this profiling. TCRdb reanalysed the reads using MiXCR and keeps one entry per CDR3 protein. This sample has under 350,000 distinct CDR3 sequences, with 45% to 65% found just once. Patients sequenced had flow cytometry evidence of CD8+CD57+ cell expansion. Sequenced input: sorted CD4+, CD8+, or CD8+CD57+ T cells (not recorded which) from PBMCs. These receptors originate from a human donor with aplastic anemia.

Comments on this clonotype: No conserved phenylalanine or tryptophan ends this CDR3, so it is likely a read error. The DNA is omitted, as the CDR3 cannot be located on it reliably, and the CDR3 follows TCRdb's listing. The chain is built from TRBV9 and TRBJ2-3; the table calls TRBD2, which could not be checked here. The CDR3 length is 15 residues, termini included. Germline values: CDR1 SGDLS, CDR2 YYNGEE. The CDR3 loop reads CASSVGGRKHRYAVV.

This clonotype was seen at least ten times. The rearrangement joins TRBV6-6 to TRBJ1-5, with D hard to call. Trimming shortened V by 4 bases and J by 3 bases, and 16 bases separated the two germline ends. Germline lookup yields CDR1 MNHNY and CDR2 SVGAGI (reference sequence). CDR3 length: 16 amino acids. CDR3 region: CASSSFSSRDNQPQHF. The CDR3 nucleotides read TGTGCCAGCAGTTCCTTCTCATCAAGGGACAATCAGCCCCAGCATTTT.

A remark on this clonotype: The final CDR3 position lacks the conserved phenylalanine or tryptophan, pointing to a likely read error. It is unclear where the CDR3 begins or ends on the DNA, so no DNA is shown, and the CDR3 is as TCRdb lists it. Here the CDR3 reads CASSSLGLAG. The V and J genes are TRBV11-2 and TRBJ2-3; TRBD2, the D gene given by the table, was not confirmed from the DNA. From germline, CDR1 is SGHAT and CDR2 FQNNGV. The CDR3 is made up of 10 amino acids, end residues included.

This clonotype was detected ten times or more. The chain links TRBV5-1 to TRBJ1-2, with D tentatively TRBD1 (6 bases). The CDR3 sequence is 12 residues long. In germline, CDR1 is SGHRS, CDR2 YFSETQ. Trimming removed 4 bases from V and 8 bases from J, with 12 bases in between. The CDR3 region is CASSPAGVGYTF. The CDR3 DNA is TGCGCCAGCAGCCCGGCAGGGGTGGGCTACACCTTC.

This chain connects TRBV20-1 to TRBJ2-7; D is undetermined. Trimming took off 1 base at V and 2 bases at J, with 15 bases between the two ends. Germline CDR1 is DFQATT and CDR2 is SNEGSKA (reference sequence). This CDR3 is 15 amino acids long. The CDR3 coding sequence is TGCAGTGCTAGAGGAATCGGCGACTTTCCCTACGAGCAGTACTTC. Its protein is CSARGIGDFPYEQYF.

In its sample, this clonotype was seen many times. This sequence joins TRBV7-8 and TRBJ2-3; D perhaps matches TRBD2 (10 bases). The CDR3 sequence is 19 residues long. CDR1 SGHVS and CDR2 FQNEAQ come from the germline V gene. V was pared by 3 bases and J by 3 bases, with 25 bases between. The CDR3: CASSFGTGLAGGVTDTQYF. Here the CDR3 DNA reads TGTGCCAGCAGCTTCGGGACAGGGTTAGCGGGAGGAGTAACAGATACGCAGTATTTT. Supplemented by reference TRBV7-8 and TRBJ2-3, the full variable domain reads GAGVSQSPRYKVAKRGQDVALRCDPISGHVSLFWYQQALGQGPEFLTYFQNEAQLDKSGLPSDRFFAERPEGSVSTLKIQRTQQEDSAVYLCASSFGTGLAGGVTDTQYFGPGTRLTVL.

The chain has TRBV10-3 and TRBJ2-7, with 12 bases identical to TRBD1. The V gene's germline CDR1 is ENHRY and CDR2 SYGVKD. CDR3 length: 15 residues. Trimming took 8 bases from V and 7 from J; bases not matched to a gene: 12. The CDR3 protein is CAIQNRDRGLREQYF. The CDR3 nucleotides are TGTGCCATCCAAAACCGGGACAGGGGGCTGCGTGAGCAGTACTTC.

With respect to this clonotype: The junction shows a germline mismatch at one end, possibly a read error. V and J are TRBV7-9 and TRBJ1-4, with a tentative D call TRBD1 (5 bases). The CDR3 is made up of 15 amino acids. Germline-derived CDR1 and CDR2 are SEHNR and FQNEAQ (reference sequence). The CDR3 here is CASSIAGQGNEKLFF. CDR3 in DNA: TGTGCCAGCAGCATAGCCGGCCAGGGAAATGAAAAACTGTTTTTT.

This chain links TRBV7-2 with TRBJ2-1; 7 bases are shared with TRBD2. Germline CDR1 and CDR2: SGHTA and FQGNSA. The V gene end was trimmed by 3 bases and the J gene end by 4 bases; junction bases not matched to a gene: 6. The CDR3 length is 15 residues. The CDR3 coding sequence is TGTGCCAGCAGCTTTGCCACTAGCGCTTACAATGAGCAGTTCTTC. This translates into CASSFATSAYNEQFF.

This sequence joins TRBV29-1 and TRBJ1-2; 8 bases map to TRBD1. This CDR3 has 13 residues. The J segment lost 4 bases and the V segment lost 6 bases, leaving 7 bases of the junction unmatched. Germline values: CDR1 SQVTM, CDR2 ANQGSEA. CDR3 bases: TGCAGCGTCGAGGGACAGGCGAGCTATGGCTACACCTTC. It is translated as CSVEGQASYGYTF.